These 2 T cell receptor beta chains were sequenced from one sample in a study of OX40 agonist ivuxolimab in advanced cancers. This table comes from immunoSEQ multiplex PCR, and its TCRdb copy is limited to in-frame clones, with some not included. The sample records just under 100,000 clones, approximately 94% being singletons. This sample comprised CD4+ or CD8+ T cells sorted from blood, obtained in a trial of the OX40 agonist ivuxolimab. Receptors were obtained from an adult with an advanced solid tumor such as melanoma, head and neck, liver or kidney cancer.

As to this clone: This sample includes further DNA sequences coding for the same CDR3. CDR3 residues: CATPRDRGTDGYTF. CDR3 bases: TGTGCCACCCCCCGGGACAGGGGCACCGATGGCTACACCTTC. The rearrangement links TRBV27 to TRBJ1-2; TRBD1 matches 10 bases. With 10 bases clipped from V and 6 bases from J, the junction kept 11 bases outside the gene matches. The CDR3 is 14 residues long. Germline V gene data show CDR1 as MNHEY and CDR2 as SMNVEV (reference sequence).

The chain has TRBV6-6 and TRBJ1-5; D ambiguous. Germline V gene lookup returns CDR1 MNHNY and CDR2 SVGAGI (reference sequence). The CDR3 length is 10 residues. Between the trimmed V and J ends, which lost 11 bases and 5 bases, there was a span of 7 bases. Here the CDR3 DNA reads TGTGCCGCCCCCCATCAGCCCCAGCATTTT. Translated, it gives CAAPHQPQHF.